The 25 T cell receptor beta chains listed next were all sequenced from one sample in a study of blood T cell repertoires in COVID-19. Assay used: immunoSEQ multiplex PCR; TCRdb lists only in-frame clones, some missing. The table shows 200,000 to 250,000 clones, with 84% occurring only once. The sequencing input was peripheral blood. The receptor source for this set is a woman older than 75 with active or convalescent COVID-19.

DNA of the CDR3: TGTGCCAGCAGTTACTCCCCGAGGGGGGAGCTGTTTTTT. As protein: CASSYSPRGELFF. This chain joins TRBV6-5 and TRBJ2-2; no clear D. Germline-derived CDR1 and CDR2 are MNHEY and SVGAGI. The CDR3 sequence is 13 residues long. Between the trimmed V and J ends, which lost 0 bases and 8 bases, there was a span of 7 bases.

The count of this clone is one. CDR3 DNA sequence: TGCGCCAGCAGCCAAGCCCTGCGCCTAGCGGGGGGGTTGGATACGCAGTATTTT. Its translation is CASSQALRLAGGLDTQYF. The V call is TRBV4-1, the J call TRBJ2-3; 12 bases match TRBD2. The CDR3 runs to 18 residues. Germline trimming cut 1 base from V and 6 bases from J; bases unmatched to any gene: 11. Germline CDR1 MGHRA, CDR2 YSYEKL.

The chain combines TRBV30 with TRBJ2-5; D may be TRBD1 (5 bases). V shed 4 bases and J shed 1 base, with 7 bases lying between them. Germline V lookup: CDR1 GTSNPN, CDR2 SVGIG (reference sequence). The CDR3 is made up of 12 amino acids. For the CDR3, the DNA is TGTGCCTGGAACAGGTTCCAAGAGACCCAGTACTTC. It encodes CAWNRFQETQYF.

The chain combines TRBV10-3 with TRBJ1-4; D call uncertain. Deletions cut 3 bases from V and 4 bases from J, with 3 bases between. Germline V gene sequence: CDR1 ENHRY, CDR2 SYGVKD. The CDR3 runs to 12 residues. CDR3 DNA: TGTGCCATCAGTGACTTTAATGAAAAACTGTTTTTT. Its protein product is CAISDFNEKLFF.

The chain is built from TRBV7-9 and TRBJ1-2; possible D gene TRBD1, 6 bases. CDR3 length: 15 residues. V lost 7 bases to trimming and J lost 4 bases, with 19 bases between them. Germline loops: CDR1 SEHNR, CDR2 FQNEAQ (reference sequence). DNA for the CDR3: TGTGCCAGCACCATAGGGGGGGAATCCTTCTATGGCTACACCTTC. This gives the protein CASTIGGESFYGYTF.

The gene calls are TRBV7-9 and TRBJ2-1, with 7 bases that match TRBD1. V was clipped by 2 bases and J by 6 bases; unmatched bases: 7. Germline values: CDR1 SEHNR, CDR2 FQNEAQ (reference sequence). The CDR3 contains 15 residues. This CDR3 is CASSLTGTESNEQFF. The CDR3 DNA reads TGTGCCAGCAGCTTAACCGGGACAGAATCCAATGAGCAGTTCTTC. Drawing the rest from reference TRBV7-9 and TRBJ2-1, the complete variable domain is DTGVSQNPRHKITKRGQNVTFRCDPISEHNRLYWYRQTLGQGPEFLTYFQNEAQLEKSRLLSDRFSAERPKGSFSTLEIQRTEQGDSAMYLCASSLTGTESNEQFFGPGTRLTVL.

The rearrangement joins TRBV18 to TRBJ2-7; 7 bases match TRBD1. The CDR3 has 15 amino acids. Germline loops: CDR1 KGHSH, CDR2 LQKENI. The V and J ends lost 6 bases and 3 bases, in that order; junction bases with no gene match: 11. The CDR3 loop reads CASSQIQGWNYEQYF. DNA for the CDR3: TGTGCCAGCTCCCAGATACAGGGGTGGAACTACGAGCAGTACTTC.

The chain couples TRBV6-5 to TRBJ1-2; 7 positions match TRBD1. V shed 8 bases, J shed 1 base, and the junction held 4 bases outside the gene matches. CDR3 length: 13 amino acids. Per the germline V gene, CDR1 is MNHEY and CDR2 is SVGAGI. The CDR3 bases are TGTGCCAGCTTTAGGGGGCTTAACTATGGCTACACCTTC. Amino acids: CASFRGLNYGYTF.

The chain couples TRBV18 to TRBJ2-1; D not resolved. The length of the CDR3 is 13 residues. The germline V and J ends were trimmed by 5 bases and 4 bases, with 9 bases remaining between them. Germline V gives CDR1 KGHSH, CDR2 LQKENI. CDR3 in amino acids: CASSTTQYNEQFF. The CDR3 DNA sequence: TGTGCCAGCTCAACAACACAGTACAATGAGCAGTTCTTC.

The rearrangement joins TRBV7-3 to TRBJ2-7; 8 bases fit TRBD2. The V gene's germline CDR1 is SGHTA and CDR2 FQGTGA. The V and J ends lost 5 bases and 11 bases, in that order; junction bases with no gene match: 17. The CDR3 has 15 residues. This chain's CDR3 is CASSPSGGTSPGKYF. In DNA form, the CDR3 reads TGTGCCAGCAGCCCATCCGGTGGGACTAGTCCGGGAAAGTACTTC. Filled out from reference TRBV7-3 and TRBJ2-7, the complete variable domain reads GAGVSQTPSNKVTEKGKYVELRCDPISGHTALYWYRQSLGQGPEFLIYFQGTGAADDSGLPNDRFFAVRPEGSVSTLKIQRTERGDSAVYLCASSPSGGTSPGKYFGPGTRLTVT.

CDR3 DNA: TGTGCCACCAGCAGAGGACAGAGCTCTGGAAACACCATATATTTT. It translates to CATSRGQSSGNTIYF. The chain carries TRBV15 and TRBJ1-3; D may be TRBD1 (5 bases). V lost 1 base to trimming and J lost 0 bases, with 7 bases between them. This CDR3 contains 15 residues. From germline, CDR1 is LNHNV and CDR2 YYDKDF (reference sequence). Drawing the rest from reference TRBV15 and TRBJ1-3, the complete variable domain is DAMVIQNPRYQVTQFGKPVTLSCSQTLNHNVMYWYQQKSSQAPKLLFHYYDKDFNNEADTPDNFQSRRPNTSFCFLDIRSPGLGDTAMYLCATSRGQSSGNTIYFGEGSWLTVV.

The rearrangement links TRBV7-2 to TRBJ1-6; 8 bases fit TRBD1. Losses at the gene ends were 5 bases for V and 10 bases for J; bases not matched to a gene: 10. The CDR3 totals 15 residues. Germline CDR1 SGHTA, CDR2 FQGNSA. The CDR3 DNA follows: TGTGCCAGCAGCCCCCAGACAGGGGTCGACTCACCCCTCCACTTT. Translating gives CASSPQTGVDSPLHF.

The chain employs TRBV6-5 and TRBJ2-7, with TRBD1 identical over 10 bases. Germline V CDR1 and CDR2: MNHEY, SVGAGI. The J segment lost 1 base and the V segment lost 5 bases, leaving 2 bases of the junction unmatched. There are 14 residues in the CDR3. CDR3 sequence reads: CASSPDRGSYEQYF. CDR3 in DNA: TGTGCCAGCAGTCCGGACAGGGGGTCCTACGAGCAGTACTTC.

The V call is TRBV20-1, the J call TRBJ2-1; D is perhaps TRBD2 (5 bases). Trimming removed 7 bases at V and 7 bases at J, with 11 bases between. The CDR3 consists of 11 residues. Looked up from germline, CDR1 is DFQATT and CDR2 is SNEGSKA (reference sequence). CDR3 sequence: CSGFGENEQFF. DNA of the CDR3: TGCAGTGGTTTCGGGGAAAATGAGCAGTTCTTC.

V and J are TRBV19 and TRBJ1-4; D ambiguous. Germline V gives CDR1 LNHDA, CDR2 SQIVND (reference sequence). V dropped 5 bases and J dropped 8 bases, with 18 bases sitting between them. This CDR3 has 15 amino acids. CDR3 in amino acids: CASSPTTLLGEKLFF. CDR3 coding DNA: TGTGCCAGTAGTCCGACGACACTTCTTGGAGAAAAACTGTTTTTT. Together with reference TRBV19 and TRBJ1-4, the CDR3 gives the full variable domain: DGGITQSPKYLFRKEGQNVTLSCEQNLNHDAMYWYRQDPGQGLRLIYYSQIVNDFQKGDIAEGYSVSREKKESFPLTVTSAQKNPTAFYLCASSPTTLLGEKLFFGSGTQLSVL.

This chain joins TRBV5-1 and TRBJ1-3; D unresolved. Germline V gives CDR1 SGHRS, CDR2 YFSETQ. The CDR3 extends over 14 amino acids. The ends were cut back, 0 bases at V and 4 bases at J, with 8 bases in the middle. In DNA form, the CDR3 reads TGCGCCAGCAGCTTGGAACAGCCAGGAAACACCATATATTTT. Its protein product is CASSLEQPGNTIYF.

This clone was seen a single time. V is TRBV28 and J is TRBJ1-1, with D possibly matching TRBD1 (6 bases). The CDR3 spans 16 residues. Germline CDR1 MDHEN, CDR2 SYDVKM. Trimming pared 4 bases from V and 5 bases from J, leaving 20 bases between. The DNA of the CDR3 is TGTGCCAGCAGTTCTAACCTCCAGGGGAGAACAACTGAAGCTTTCTTT. Its translation: CASSSNLQGRTTEAFF.

This clone was detected only a few times. The chain uses TRBV4-1 and TRBJ2-7, with TRBD2 matching over 7 bases. Germline-derived CDR1 and CDR2 are MGHRA and YSYEKL. The CDR3 consists of 13 residues. V lost 7 bases to trimming and J lost 0 bases; unmatched junction nucleotides: 3. CDR3 nucleotides: TGCGCCAGCATGGGAGGGAGCTCCTACGAGCAGTACTTC. Protein: CASMGGSSYEQYF.

To note about this clone: The sample has other DNA sequences that encode this CDR3 too. J is TRBJ2-7 and V is TRBV11-3, with unresolved D. The CDR3 is 13 residues long. Trimming shortened V by 5 bases and J by 0 bases, and 8 bases separated the two germline ends. The germline V gene encodes CDR1 SGHNT and CDR2 YENEEA. CDR3 sequence reads: CASSLGSSYEQYF. Written as DNA, the CDR3 is TGTGCCAGCAGCCTTGGCAGCTCCTACGAGCAGTACTTC.

This chain joins TRBV3-1 (or the pseudogene TRBV3-2) and TRBJ2-2; possibly TRBD2 for D (6 bases). Trimming shortened V by 1 base and J by 5 bases, and 11 bases separated the two germline ends. The germline gives CDR1 LGHDT, CDR2 YNNKEL (reference sequence). CDR3 length equals 15 residues. The CDR3 region is CASSQVVGGTGELFF. The CDR3 coding sequence is TGTGCCAGCAGCCAAGTAGTGGGGGGTACCGGGGAGCTGTTTTTT.

The chain joins TRBV7-2 to TRBJ1-2; TRBD1 is a possible D gene (5 bases). CDR1 is SGHTA and CDR2 is FQGNSA in the germline V gene. V was pared by 5 bases and J by 4 bases, with 14 bases between. The CDR3 length is 14 residues. CDR3 loop: CASSPPQGSYGYTF. The DNA for the CDR3 is TGTGCCAGCAGCCCACCTCAGGGATCCTATGGCTACACCTTC.

The chain joins TRBV19 to TRBJ2-5, with 10 bases matching TRBD2. The CDR3 sequence is 15 residues long. The germline CDR1 and CDR2 sequences are LNHDA and SQIVND (reference sequence). The V gene end was trimmed by 5 bases and the J gene end by 0 bases; junction bases not matched to a gene: 3. CDR3 protein: CASSQGLADQETQYF. CDR3 nucleotide sequence: TGTGCCAGTAGTCAAGGACTAGCGGACCAAGAGACCCAGTACTTC. The entire variable domain, with the rest obtained from reference TRBV19 and TRBJ2-5, is as follows: DGGITQSPKYLFRKEGQNVTLSCEQNLNHDAMYWYRQDPGQGLRLIYYSQIVNDFQKGDIAEGYSVSREKKESFPLTVTSAQKNPTAFYLCASSQGLADQETQYFGPGTRLLVL.

The chain employs TRBV6-5 and TRBJ1-6, with 9 nucleotides matching TRBD1. Trimming cost V 2 bases and J 8 bases; bases outside gene matches: 4. The germline CDR1 and CDR2 sequences are MNHEY and SVGAGI. CDR3 length equals 15 residues. For the CDR3, the DNA is TGTGCCAGCAGTTACGGGACAGGGACAGATTCACCCCTCCACTTT. Translated: CASSYGTGTDSPLHF.

DNA of the CDR3: TGTGCCAGCACCCTGATGGACGGGGGTAATTCACCCCTCCACTTT. Protein product: CASTLMDGGNSPLHF. This chain connects TRBV2 to TRBJ1-6; D is possibly TRBD1 (5 bases). The germline gives CDR1 SNHLY, CDR2 FYNNEI. V lost 7 bases and J lost 6, with 16 bases in between. The CDR3 runs to 15 residues. The entire variable domain, with the rest obtained from reference TRBV2 and TRBJ1-6, is as follows: EPEVTQTPSHQVTQMGQEVILRCVPISNHLYFYWYRQILGQKVEFLVSFYNNEISEKSEIFDDQFSVERPDGSNFTLKIRSTKLEDSAMYFCASTLMDGGNSPLHFGNGTRLTVT.

This sequence joins TRBV7-2 and TRBJ2-3, with TRBD2 identical over 9 bases. Germline V gene data show CDR1 as SGHTA and CDR2 as FQGNSA. Trimming cost V 2 bases and J 1 base; bases outside gene matches: 10. The CDR3 length is 18 residues. CDR3 protein: CASSLSRGIAGGTDTQYF. CDR3 in DNA: TGTGCCAGCAGCTTATCCAGGGGCATAGCGGGGGGCACAGATACGCAGTATTTT.